The 8 T cell receptor beta chains below come from one sample, sequenced in a study of cytomegalovirus exposure and HLA in healthy donors. The PCR employed 60 Vbeta primers together with 13 Jbeta primers. Libraries were prepared by immunoSEQ multiplex PCR; TCRdb keeps only in-frame clonotypes and omits some of them. The table includes approximately 120,000 clones, roughly three quarters detected once. Input material: PBMCs. All receptors come from a young man in good health and CMV-seropositive.

The J gene is TRBJ1-2, the V gene TRBV7-8, with D unresolved. CDR1 and CDR2 (germline): SGHVS, FQNEAQ. Trimming removed 1 base at V and 5 bases at J, with 8 bases between. The CDR3 runs to 13 residues. The CDR3 loop reads CASSLGYGYGYTF. CDR3 DNA sequence: TGTGCCAGCAGCTTAGGGTACGGGTATGGCTACACCTTC.

The CDR3 region is CASRVEEGDTDTQYF. The CDR3 region has the DNA TGTGCCAGCAGGGTTGAGGAGGGAGACACAGATACGCAGTATTTT. The J gene is TRBJ2-3, the V gene TRBV28, with a weak D call TRBD2 (6 bases). Germline-derived CDR1 and CDR2 are MDHEN and SYDVKM. The ends were cut back, 6 bases at V and 2 bases at J, with 15 bases in the middle. The CDR3 totals 15 residues.

V is TRBV27 and J is TRBJ1-5; D remains ambiguous. Per germline, CDR1 MNHEY and CDR2 SMNVEV (reference sequence). This CDR3 is 14 amino acids long. V was clipped by 6 bases and J by 7 bases, with 16 bases between them. The CDR3 loop is CASSLVTGGQPQHF. CDR3 nucleotide sequence: TGTGCCAGCAGCTTGGTAACGGGTGGACAGCCCCAGCATTTT.

The J gene is TRBJ2-5, the V gene TRBV4-3; possible D gene TRBD1, 6 bases. This CDR3 has 14 residues. Trimming cost V 0 bases and J 2 bases, with 7 bases left between them. Germline V CDR1 and CDR2: LGHNA, YSLEER. The CDR3 sequence is CASSQDRGQETQYF. CDR3 sequence (DNA): TGCGCCAGCAGCCAAGACAGGGGTCAAGAGACCCAGTACTTC.

This chain joins TRBV4-2 and TRBJ2-7; 9 bases agree with TRBD1. V was clipped by 4 bases and J by 0 bases; unmatched bases: 7. This CDR3 has 16 amino acids. Germline-derived CDR1 and CDR2 are LGHNA and YNFKEQ. The DNA of the CDR3 is TGTGCCAGCAGCCTAGACGGGACAGGGAGCTCCTACGAGCAGTACTTC. This encodes CASSLDGTGSSYEQYF.

The chain couples TRBV27 to TRBJ2-7, with 9 bases lining up with TRBD1. After removal of 1 base from V and 1 base from J, the junction contained 5 bases not matched to a gene. From germline, CDR1 is MNHEY and CDR2 SMNVEV (reference sequence). This CDR3 is 16 amino acids long. CDR3 loop: CASSLYPGQGSYEQYF. CDR3 sequence (DNA): TGTGCCAGCAGTTTATACCCGGGACAGGGTTCCTACGAGCAGTACTTC.

This clone has more than one count but fewer than ten. In DNA, the CDR3 is TGTGCCAGCAGCAACCAGGGTGGGGAAAGCACTGAAGCTTTCTTT. It specifies CASSNQGGESTEAFF. The rearrangement uses TRBV7-9 and TRBJ1-1; D might be TRBD1 (5 bases). The CDR3 has 15 residues. CDR1 is SEHNR and CDR2 is FQNEAQ in the germline V gene (reference sequence). V lost 5 bases, J lost 4 bases, and 17 bases lay in between.

The J gene is TRBJ1-2, the V gene TRBV28, with D tentatively TRBD1 (6 bases). CDR1 is MDHEN, CDR2 SYDVKM, per germline. V was trimmed by 6 bases and J by 6 bases, leaving 14 bases between them. The CDR3 sequence is 13 residues long. CDR3 sequence reads: CASSLAGAHGYTF. As DNA, the CDR3 is TGTGCCAGCAGCCTCGCGGGGGCTCATGGCTACACCTTC.